The rows below give T cell receptor beta chains drawn from one sample of a study of blood T cells in healthy people across ages. TCRdb reprocessed the 5' RACE reads via MiXCR and lists one record per CDR3 protein. The sample contains hundreds of thousands of distinct CDR3 sequences, under 40% of which appear only once. The sample was blood. Source of these receptors: a young man in good health. Both conserved end residues are part of each CDR3. D genes are given only for firm matches. Size values are once, few and many counts, or a class for expanded clones, and some rows have none.

clone_size,j_call,d_call,v_call,cdr3_nt,cdr3_aa
.,TRBJ1-5,.,TRBV5-5,TGTGCCAGCAGCTTGCTTTGGGGTCAGCCCCAGCATTTT,CASSLLWGQPQHF
many,TRBJ2-1,TRBD2,TRBV12-3/TRBV12-4,TGTGCCAGCAGTTTATGGGGGACTAGCGGTTTCAATGAGCAGTTCTTC,CASSLWGTSGFNEQFF
.,TRBJ2-1,TRBD2,TRBV7-9,TGTGCCAGCAGCATTCGACGGACTAGCGGTGACTCCTACAATGAGCAGTTCTTC,CASSIRRTSGDSYNEQFF
.,TRBJ1-6,TRBD1,TRBV4-3,TGCGCCAGCAGCCAAGCGGGACAGGGGAATAATTCACCCCTCCACTTT,CASSQAGQGNNSPLHF
few,TRBJ2-7,.,TRBV7-2,TGTGCCAGCAGCAGGGGGTATGGGGGGGCTCCCTCCCTAGAGCAGTACTTC,CASSRGYGGAPSLEQYF
.,TRBJ1-1,.,TRBV6-5,TGTGCCAGCAAAAGAGGGGTGGCGAACACTGAAGCTTTCTTT,CASKRGVANTEAFF
.,TRBJ2-7,TRBD1,TRBV2,TGTACCAGCAGCCTAGGACAGGTATCTTACGAGCAGTACTTC,CTSSLGQVSYEQYF
few,TRBJ1-5,.,TRBV6-5,TGTGCCAGCAGCCCAGGGTGGAATCAGCCCCAGCATTTT,CASSPGWNQPQHF
few,TRBJ2-2,TRBD2,TRBV6-5,TGTGCCAGCAGTTACGGGCTAGCGGGGGTCAGAAACACCGGGGAGCTGTTTTTT,CASSYGLAGVRNTGELFF
.,TRBJ2-1,.,TRBV20-1,TGCAGTGCTAGAGAGGTGGAGAATGAGCAGTTCTTC,CSAREVENEQFF
.,TRBJ2-2,.,TRBV4-3,TGCGCCAGCAGCCACACCCCCCAGGGCACCGGGGAGCTGTTTTTT,CASSHTPQGTGELFF
.,TRBJ2-7,.,TRBV12-3/TRBV12-4,TGTGCCAGCAGTTTCGTCGCTTTCAATGAGCAGTACTTC,CASSFVAFNEQYF
.,TRBJ2-7,TRBD1,TRBV5-1,TGCGCCAGCAGATACAACCCCCGGGACAGCGGCTACGAGCAGTACTTC,CASRYNPRDSGYEQYF
few,TRBJ2-7,.,TRBV6-6,TGTGCCAGCAGTTACAATGGGAACGAGCAGTACTTC,CASSYNGNEQYF
many,TRBJ2-5,.,TRBV20-1,TGCAGTGCTAGACTAGAAGGGGAGACCCAGTACTTC,CSARLEGETQYF
.,TRBJ2-7,.,TRBV5-1,TGCGCCAGCAGCTTGGGCGGGTTGCAAGACGAGCAGTACTTC,CASSLGGLQDEQYF
.,TRBJ2-5,.,TRBV13,TGTGTCAGCAGCGCGGTGGAGACCCAGTACTTC,CVSSAVETQYF
.,TRBJ1-1,TRBD1,TRBV29-1,TGCAGCGTTGACGAAAGGGATCAGACAGGGGGCGACACTGAAGCTTTCTTT,CSVDERDQTGGDTEAFF
many,TRBJ2-3,.,TRBV9,TGTGCCAGCAGCGTGGGTTCCCGCACAGATACGCAGTATTTT,CASSVGSRTDTQYF
.,TRBJ2-4,.,TRBV7-2,TGTGCCAGCAGCTTAGAAAGGGGGAATTCCAAAAACATTCAGTACTTC,CASSLERGNSKNIQYF
.,TRBJ1-2,.,TRBV25-1,TGTGCCAGCAGTGATGCCCAACACCGCTATGGCTACACCTTC,CASSDAQHRYGYTF
many,TRBJ2-1,.,TRBV4-2,TGTGCCAGCAGCCAAGATACGGCCGTCTCCTACAATGAGCAGTTCTTC,CASSQDTAVSYNEQFF
.,TRBJ1-2,TRBD1,TRBV5-1,TGCGCCAGCAGCTGGGACAGTCAGGAAGGCTACACCTTC,CASSWDSQEGYTF
few,TRBJ1-4,.,TRBV5-6,TGTGCCAGCAGCTTGCTCGCCGGATCCCCTGAAAAACTGTTTTTT,CASSLLAGSPEKLFF
.,TRBJ2-2,.,TRBV7-9,TGTGCCAGCAGTCAAAGGGGGGCCACCGGGGAGCTGTTTTTT,CASSQRGATGELFF
few,TRBJ2-7,TRBD2,TRBV20-1,TGCAGTGCTAGAGATCCCCAGCGGGGGGGCTACGAGCAGTACTTC,CSARDPQRGGYEQYF
.,TRBJ1-4,TRBD1,TRBV7-2,TGTGCCAGCAGCGCGACGGGACAGCTTCTGTTTTTT,CASSATGQLLFF
few,TRBJ2-5,TRBD2,TRBV7-2,TGTGCCAGCAGCCAAAGACTAGCGGGGTTCCAAGAGACCCAGTACTTC,CASSQRLAGFQETQYF
.,TRBJ2-7,TRBD1,TRBV20-1,TGCAGTGCTAGACCCGGGACAGCCTACAATGAGCAGTACTTC,CSARPGTAYNEQYF
.,TRBJ2-3,TRBD2,TRBV13,TGTGCCAGCAGCCCTTGGAGCGGGGGGGTTTTCAAGGGAGATACGCAGTATTTT,CASSPWSGGVFKGDTQYF
.,TRBJ1-4,.,TRBV6-2/TRBV6-3,TGTGCCAGCAGTTACTCCCGCGGAACAACTAATGAAAAACTGTTTTTT,CASSYSRGTTNEKLFF
.,TRBJ2-1,TRBD2,TRBV9,TGTGCCAGCAGCACCCGAAGCGGGGGGGCCGGCAATGAGCAGTTCTTC,CASSTRSGGAGNEQFF
.,TRBJ1-1,.,TRBV3-1,TGTGCCAGCAGCCAAGTGGGAGCCGGACAGAGGCAAACTGAAGCTTTCTTT,CASSQVGAGQRQTEAFF
.,TRBJ1-3,.,TRBV7-2,TGTGTCAGCAGCCCAACCTTAAGTGGAAACACCATATATTTT,CVSSPTLSGNTIYF
.,TRBJ2-3,.,TRBV18,TGTGCCAGCTCACAAAGCCGGGAAGATACAGATACGCAGTATTTT,CASSQSREDTDTQYF
few,TRBJ1-2,.,TRBV5-1,TGCGCCAGCAGCGTGGGACACGCCTCGGAAGGCTACACCTTC,CASSVGHASEGYTF
many,TRBJ2-7,.,TRBV3-1,TGTGCCAGCAGCCAAGACTTAGACAGCTCCTACGAGCAGTACTTC,CASSQDLDSSYEQYF
.,TRBJ1-6,TRBD1,TRBV3-1,TGTGCCAGCAACCTCGAGACAGGGGGCGGCTCACCCCTCCACTTT,CASNLETGGGSPLHF
.,TRBJ2-1,.,TRBV11-2,TGTGCCAGCAGCCACGAAACTAATGAGCAGTTCTTC,CASSHETNEQFF
few,TRBJ2-7,TRBD1,TRBV29-1,TGCAGCGTCGGTACCGGGACAGGGGACTACGAGCAGTACTTC,CSVGTGTGDYEQYF
.,TRBJ1-6,TRBD1,TRBV5-1,TGCGCCAGCAGCTCCGGACAGGATAATTCACCCCTCCACTTT,CASSSGQDNSPLHF
few,TRBJ1-1,.,TRBV20-1,TGCAGTGCTCAGGACGGAAGGAAGTCTACAAACACTGAAGCTTTCTTT,CSAQDGRKSTNTEAFF
.,TRBJ1-2,.,TRBV11-2,TGTGCCAGCAGCTTTGGGACGGCCAATGGCTACACCTTC,CASSFGTANGYTF
few,TRBJ2-1,TRBD2,TRBV7-2,TGTGCCAGCAGCTTACAAAGTCGGGGGGGCTCAAATGAGCAGTTCTTC,CASSLQSRGGSNEQFF
.,TRBJ2-3,.,TRBV4-1,TGCGCCAGCAGCCAAGATGTGGCGTTGAGCACAGATACGCAGTATTTT,CASSQDVALSTDTQYF